The next 18 T cell receptor beta chains were all read from a single sample in a study of neurological immune-mediated disorders. TCRdb passed the 5' RACE reads through MiXCR, listing each CDR3 protein once. This sample carries 81,000 or so distinct CDR3 sequences, about 5.2% of them seen once, and the ten largest clones take 2% to 2.5%. Sequencing was carried out using PBMCs. These receptors were taken from a woman aged 25 to 39 with multiple sclerosis.

This clonotype was observed at least ten times. This chain joins TRBV15 and TRBJ2-5; 8 bases fit TRBD2. Germline CDR1 is LNHNV and CDR2 is YYDKDF (reference sequence). With V trimmed by 1 base and J by 10 bases, 8 bases remained unmatched. CDR3 size: 14 residues. CDR3 amino acids: CATSRVGPRGGQYF. CDR3 nucleotides: TGTGCCACCAGCAGAGTAGGCCCCCGGGGGGGCCAGTACTTC.

This clonotype was observed many times. The CDR3 DNA reads as TGTGCCAGCAGCCCGGGACAGGGGAAATTGACAGATACGCAGTATTTT. Translated, it gives CASSPGQGKLTDTQYF. The V and J genes are TRBV5-6 and TRBJ2-3; 10 positions agree with TRBD1. CDR1 and CDR2 from the germline V gene are SGHDT and YYEEEE. The trim removed 4 bases at V and 3 bases at J, leaving 8 bases unmatched. The CDR3 loop spans 16 amino acids.

This clonotype has at least ten counts. The chain carries TRBV27 and TRBJ2-5; the D is unclear. V was cut by 8 bases and J by 5 bases, with 9 bases left in between. Per germline, CDR1 MNHEY and CDR2 SMNVEV (reference sequence). The CDR3 totals 11 residues. The CDR3 here is CASAVKETQYF. CDR3 DNA: TGTGCCAGCGCTGTAAAGGAGACCCAGTACTTC.

This clonotype was seen only a few times. The V and J genes are TRBV20-1 and TRBJ2-3; TRBD1 agrees at 8 bases. V lost 4 bases and J lost 5; bases outside the gene matches: 11. CDR3 length equals 15 residues. CDR1 DFQATT and CDR2 SNEGSKA come from the germline V gene (reference sequence). The CDR3 DNA follows: TGCAGTGCTACCCCAGGCAGGGGGCGCGGAGATACGCAGTATTTT. Amino acids: CSATPGRGRGDTQYF.

This clonotype appeared many times. The chain recombines TRBV12-3 or TRBV12-4 with TRBJ2-1; D might be TRBD2 (7 bases). This CDR3 is built from 14 residues. Deletions cut 6 bases from V and 5 bases from J, with 14 bases between. The CDR3 DNA reads as TGTGCCAGCAGAAAGGTGGGGGGGCACAATGAGCAGTTCTTC. It yields the protein CASRKVGGHNEQFF.

This clonotype was observed many times. The chain couples TRBV3-1 to TRBJ1-4, with D hard to call. V was clipped by 4 bases and J by 5 bases, with 5 bases between them. Germline values: CDR1 LGHDT, CDR2 YNNKEL (reference sequence). This CDR3 comprises 12 residues. The CDR3 sequence: CASSPGNEKLFF. Here the CDR3 DNA reads TGTGCCAGCAGCCCAGGAAATGAAAAACTGTTTTTT.

By frequency in the sample, this clonotype is medium-sized (0.01 to 0.1%). This chain connects TRBV20-1 to TRBJ1-2; 7 positions agree with TRBD1. Germline trimming cut 6 bases from V and 5 bases from J; bases unmatched to any gene: 12. This CDR3 contains 14 residues. Looked up from germline, CDR1 is DFQATT and CDR2 is SNEGSKA (reference sequence). CDR3 in amino acids: CSASGGGAGYGYTF. The DNA of the CDR3 is TGCAGTGCCAGCGGAGGGGGCGCTGGGTATGGCTACACCTTC.

This clonotype was seen many times. This sequence joins TRBV20-1 and TRBJ1-4; D remains unclear. The CDR3 totals 15 residues. The V end lost 1 base, the J end lost 5 bases, and 14 bases lay between the germline ends. Germline V gene sequence: CDR1 DFQATT, CDR2 SNEGSKA (reference sequence). The CDR3: CSARALVGKNEKLFF. The CDR3 nucleotides are TGCAGTGCTAGAGCCCTGGTGGGAAAAAATGAAAAACTGTTTTTT.

This clonotype was counted ten times or more. The chain uses TRBV5-1 and TRBJ1-5; TRBD1 is a possible D gene (6 bases). The CDR3 runs 15 residues. CDR1 is SGHRS and CDR2 is YFSETQ in the germline V gene. Trimming removed 0 bases at V and 3 bases at J, with 10 bases between. CDR3 in DNA: TGCGCCAGCAGCTTGGCCGGGACATACAATCAGCCCCAGCATTTT. Residues: CASSLAGTYNQPQHF.

This clonotype was seen ten or more times. The chain recombines TRBV20-1 with TRBJ2-1; D is perhaps TRBD1 (6 bases). This CDR3 contains 15 residues. CDR1 is DFQATT, CDR2 SNEGSKA, per germline (reference sequence). Trimming left V 1 base short and J 0 bases short, with 10 bases between. CDR3 sequence: CSARGGLSSYNEQFF. CDR3 nucleotide sequence: TGCAGTGCTAGAGGGGGGCTGAGCTCCTACAATGAGCAGTTCTTC.

In its sample, this clonotype was seen many times. This CDR3 is CASSSSILNTEAFF. The CDR3 nucleotides are TGCGCCAGCAGCTCGAGTATATTGAACACTGAAGCTTTCTTT. The J gene is TRBJ1-1, the V gene TRBV5-1; D unclear. The CDR3 totals 14 residues. Looked up from germline, CDR1 is SGHRS and CDR2 is YFSETQ. V was shortened by 3 bases and J by 0 bases, with 9 bases between the two germline ends.

The genes are TRBV5-1 and TRBJ1-2, with D unclear. The CDR3 sequence is 16 residues long. V lost 4 bases and J lost 7, with 23 bases in between. Germline CDR1 is SGHRS and CDR2 is YFSETQ. CDR3 region: CASSPLVSPVKSGYTF. The CDR3, as DNA: TGCGCCAGCAGCCCCCTCGTCTCTCCGGTGAAGAGTGGCTACACCTTC.

Ten or more counts support this clonotype. The chain is built from TRBV6-2 or TRBV6-3 and TRBJ2-3; 7 positions agree with TRBD1. This CDR3 region has 14 residues. Per germline, CDR1 MNHEY and CDR2 SVGEGT. The trim removed 2 bases at V and 2 bases at J, leaving 1 base unmatched. The CDR3 DNA reads TGTGCCAGCAGTTACCAGGGGGTCACAGATACGCAGTATTTT. This encodes CASSYQGVTDTQYF.

Here the CDR3 DNA reads TGTGCCAGCAGCTTAAACAGCGGGGGGAGAGAGACCCAGTACTTC. Translating it yields CASSLNSGGRETQYF. The chain is built from TRBV7-2 and TRBJ2-5; 9 nucleotides align to TRBD2. Trimming cost V 2 bases and J 4 bases; bases outside gene matches: 5. Germline values: CDR1 SGHTA, CDR2 FQGNSA. The CDR3 is 15 amino acids.

This clonotype has a handful of counts. This rearrangement joins TRBV14 to TRBJ1-5; a possible D gene is TRBD1 (6 bases). V dropped 4 bases and J dropped 6 bases, with 13 bases sitting between them. The CDR3 extends over 14 amino acids. Germline assignment: CDR1 SGHDN and CDR2 FVKESK. CDR3 coding DNA: TGTGCCAGCAGCCCTTCAGGGGCAGGTCAGCCCCAGCATTTT. The encoded protein is CASSPSGAGQPQHF.

This clonotype was observed at least ten times. V and J are TRBV20-1 and TRBJ1-3; 8 bases are shared with TRBD1. Per germline, CDR1 DFQATT and CDR2 SNEGSKA (reference sequence). The junction had 4 bases not matched to a gene; V was cut back by 0 bases and J by 0 bases. The CDR3 runs to 16 residues. The CDR3 DNA is TGCAGTGCTAGAGACAACAGGGGGATCTCTGGAAACACCATATATTTT. Amino acids: CSARDNRGISGNTIYF.

Notes on this clonotype: A read error is possible here, since a much larger clone lies one base away. This chain uses TRBV5-1 with TRBJ2-5; weak D call: TRBD2 (5 bases). CDR3 length: 13 amino acids. Per the germline V gene, CDR1 is SGHRS and CDR2 is YFSETQ. V lost 3 bases, J lost 5 bases, and 11 bases lay in between. CDR3: CASSSTPGETQYF. The CDR3 region has the DNA TGCGCCAGCAGCTCCACCCCGGGGGAGACCCAGTACTTC.

The chain is built from TRBV5-1 and TRBJ2-3; 7 bases map to TRBD1. Per the germline V gene, CDR1 is SGHRS and CDR2 is YFSETQ. V was pared by 3 bases and J by 4 bases, with 11 bases of the junction left unmatched. The CDR3 runs 16 residues. The CDR3 here is CASSSLGGSGPDTQYF. For the CDR3, the DNA is TGCGCCAGCAGCTCGCTAGGGGGCTCAGGACCAGATACGCAGTATTTT.